These 28 T cell receptor beta chains were all obtained from the same sample, sequenced in a study of T cells after yellow fever vaccination. Using its own MiXCR run on the 5' RACE reads, TCRdb lists one record per CDR3 protein. The table shows 250,000 to 300,000 distinct CDR3 sequences, with 5.2% occurring only once. Material: CD4+ T cells sorted from PBMCs, obtained on the day of the yellow fever booster vaccination. The receptors stem from a man aged 18 to 29 who received the YFV17D yellow fever vaccine.

This clonotype was detected only a few times. This chain joins TRBV10-3 and TRBJ1-2; tentative D call: TRBD1 (5 bases). The CDR3 is made up of 12 amino acids. Germline CDR1 reads ENHRY; CDR2 reads SYGVKD. Trimming took 6 bases from V and 6 from J, leaving 11 bases between them. CDR3 in amino acids: CAISRQGDGYTF. The CDR3 DNA reads as TGTGCCATCAGCCGGCAGGGTGATGGCTACACCTTC.

This clonotype was counted a few times. V is TRBV6-5 and J is TRBJ2-7, with 11 bases lining up with TRBD2. The junction had 4 bases not matched to a gene; V was cut back by 6 bases and J by 3 bases. Germline V lookup: CDR1 MNHEY, CDR2 SVGAGI. The CDR3 sequence is 14 residues long. The CDR3 here is CASRTGTSGYEQYF. CDR3 nucleotide sequence: TGTGCCAGCAGAACCGGGACTAGCGGCTACGAGCAGTACTTC.

This clonotype was seen many times. The rearrangement joins TRBV6-5 to TRBJ2-6; 9 bases match TRBD1. The V and J ends lost 6 bases and 5 bases, in that order; junction bases with no gene match: 8. CDR3 length: 16 residues. Germline V gives CDR1 MNHEY, CDR2 SVGAGI. The CDR3 loop is CASRLQGAGWANVLTF. For the CDR3, the DNA is TGTGCCAGCAGGCTACAGGGGGCTGGGTGGGCCAACGTCCTGACTTTC.

The table lists this clonotype with many counts. The rearrangement joins TRBV10-3 to TRBJ2-2, with 12 bases fitting TRBD2. Germline V gives CDR1 ENHRY, CDR2 SYGVKD. The CDR3 sequence is 16 residues long. With 10 bases clipped from V and 4 bases from J, the junction kept 10 bases outside the gene matches. The CDR3 coding sequence is TGTGCCACTGGACTAGCGGGGCCCCAAGGCACCGGGGAGCTGTTTTTT. This sequence encodes CATGLAGPQGTGELFF.

This clonotype was picked up a small number of times. The V and J genes are TRBV4-2 and TRBJ1-5; TRBD1 is a possible D gene (5 bases). The V end was cut by 2 bases, the J end by 4 bases, with 15 bases between. Germline CDR1 and CDR2: LGHNA and YNFKEQ. The CDR3 contains 16 residues. The CDR3 region has the DNA TGTGCCAGCAGCCAAAGTCAGGGAAGGATTAATCAGCCCCAGCATTTT. Translated, it gives CASSQSQGRINQPQHF.

The table lists this clonotype with a few counts. The V call is TRBV29-1, the J call TRBJ1-2; D is perhaps TRBD1 (5 bases). Trimming stripped 7 bases from V and 8 bases from J, with 14 bases between. Germline CDR1 is SQVTM and CDR2 is ANQGSEA. The CDR3 sequence is 11 residues long. The CDR3 sequence: CSGRMGDGYTF. In DNA form, the CDR3 reads TGCAGCGGACGGATGGGGGACGGCTACACCTTC.

This clonotype was observed a few times. The chain joins TRBV16 to TRBJ1-5; D ambiguous. There are 16 residues in the CDR3. Trimming pared 1 base from V and 6 bases from J, leaving 16 bases between. Looked up from germline, CDR1 is KGHSY and CDR2 is FQNENV. The CDR3, as DNA: TGTGCCAGCAGCCAATTGGACCCGGTATTGGGTCAGCCCCAGCATTTT. It is translated as CASSQLDPVLGQPQHF.

This clonotype was detected ten times or more. The V and J genes are TRBV6-5 and TRBJ2-3; the D gene is possibly TRBD1 (6 bases). The V end was cut by 6 bases, the J end by 9 bases, with 13 bases between. The V gene's germline CDR1 is MNHEY and CDR2 SVGAGI. The CDR3 length is 12 residues. This CDR3 is CASRTTGHTQYF. The CDR3 DNA reads as TGTGCCAGCAGAACTACAGGGCACACGCAGTATTTT.

The rearrangement links TRBV20-1 to TRBJ2-1, with TRBD1 as a possible D gene (6 bases). The V end was cut by 5 bases, the J end by 7 bases, with 15 bases between. Germline V gives CDR1 DFQATT, CDR2 SNEGSKA (reference sequence). The CDR3 is made up of 13 amino acids. CDR3 protein: CSAGFRGRNEQFF. CDR3 bases: TGCAGTGCTGGGTTCAGGGGCAGGAATGAGCAGTTCTTC.

This clonotype was counted ten times or more. CDR3 in DNA: TGCGCCAGCAGCTTGGGCAGGGAGGCCGGGGAGCTGTTTTTT. Protein sequence: CASSLGREAGELFF. This rearrangement joins TRBV5-1 to TRBJ2-2; D is perhaps TRBD2 (6 bases). The CDR3 runs to 14 residues. Germline CDR1 SGHRS, CDR2 YFSETQ. Trimming removed 0 bases at V and 6 bases at J, with 9 bases between.

This clonotype was picked up a small number of times. The chain recombines TRBV9 with TRBJ2-5, with D maybe TRBD2 (6 bases). CDR3 length: 14 residues. Trimming removed 0 bases at V and 5 bases at J, with 11 bases between. Germline V gives CDR1 SGDLS, CDR2 YYNGEE. CDR3 protein: CASSVAAGWETQYF. The CDR3 DNA follows: TGTGCCAGCAGCGTAGCTGCGGGATGGGAGACCCAGTACTTC.

Ten or more counts support this clonotype. The chain has TRBV7-2 and TRBJ2-1, with 8 bases lining up with TRBD2. Germline CDR1 SGHTA, CDR2 FQGNSA. This CDR3 comprises 15 residues. V was clipped by 5 bases and J by 9 bases; unmatched bases: 12. The CDR3 is CASSPLRGGKGEQFF. The CDR3 DNA is TGTGCCAGCAGCCCCCTTCGCGGGGGGAAGGGTGAGCAGTTCTTC.

The sample holds many counts of this clonotype. The chain recombines TRBV7-3 with TRBJ2-7; D is ambiguous. V was shortened by 4 bases and J by 7 bases, with 14 bases between the two germline ends. The length of the CDR3 is 13 residues. CDR1 is SGHTA, CDR2 FQGTGA, per germline. The CDR3 DNA is TGTGCCAGCAGCTCCGGTGGCCGTTTGGAGCAGTACGTC. Residues: CASSSGGRLEQYV.

This clonotype came up a few times. The chain couples TRBV7-2 to TRBJ2-1, with unresolved D. Per germline, CDR1 SGHTA and CDR2 FQGNSA. V gave up 5 bases and J gave up 4 bases, with 12 bases separating them. The CDR3 runs to 14 residues. The CDR3 region is CASSRVGKYNEQFF. The CDR3 DNA reads TGTGCCAGCAGCCGGGTGGGGAAGTACAATGAGCAGTTCTTC.

This clonotype was seen at least ten times. The chain links TRBV12-3 or TRBV12-4 to TRBJ2-1; 11 bases are shared with TRBD2. V trimming: 5 bases; J trimming: 9 bases; junction bases outside the gene matches: 9. The CDR3 contains 15 residues. The CDR3 DNA reads as TGTGCCAGCAGTCTCCGACTAGCGGGGTCCGGTGAGCAGTTCTTC. Its protein product is CASSLRLAGSGEQFF.

This clonotype was found a few times. The V and J genes are TRBV20-1 and TRBJ1-4; 7 nucleotides align to TRBD1. The CDR3 has 15 residues. CDR1 and CDR2 from the germline V gene are DFQATT and SNEGSKA (reference sequence). V lost 0 bases and J lost 6; bases outside the gene matches: 7. The DNA for the CDR3 is TGCAGTGCTAGAGATCCGACAGGGAGGGATGAAAAACTGTTTTTT. This sequence encodes CSARDPTGRDEKLFF.

This sequence joins TRBV18 and TRBJ1-4, with 10 bases lining up with TRBD1. The CDR3 is made up of 14 amino acids. Germline assignment: CDR1 KGHSH and CDR2 LQKENI. After removal of 5 bases from V and 5 bases from J, the junction contained 2 bases not matched to a gene. CDR3 sequence (DNA): TGTGCCAGCTCAGGGGACAGGGGAAATGAAAAACTGTTTTTT. Its translation is CASSGDRGNEKLFF. The full variable domain, its missing parts supplied by reference TRBV18 and TRBJ1-4, is NAGVMQNPRHLVRRRGQEARLRCSPMKGHSHVYWYRQLPEEGLKFMVYLQKENIIDESGMPKERFSAEFPKEGPSILRIQQVVRGDSAAYFCASSGDRGNEKLFFGSGTQLSVL.

The table lists this clonotype with a few counts. This rearrangement joins TRBV5-1 to TRBJ2-1, with 7 bases identical to TRBD2. With 2 bases clipped from V and 3 bases from J, the junction kept 5 bases outside the gene matches. This CDR3 is built from 15 residues. CDR1 and CDR2 (germline): SGHRS, YFSETQ. DNA for the CDR3: TGCGCCAGCAGCTTTTCGGCGGGGGTCTACAATGAGCAGTTCTTC. Translating gives CASSFSAGVYNEQFF.

The genes are TRBV20-1 and TRBJ1-1, with TRBD1 as a possible D gene (5 bases). V was pared by 5 bases and J by 2 bases, with 15 bases between. Germline V gives CDR1 DFQATT, CDR2 SNEGSKA (reference sequence). The CDR3 spans 14 residues. The CDR3 sequence: CSAGGNHGNTEAFF. Here the CDR3 DNA reads TGCAGTGCTGGGGGAAACCACGGAAACACTGAAGCTTTCTTT.

V gene TRBV5-1 combines with J gene TRBJ2-5, with D possibly matching TRBD2 (5 bases). The CDR3 extends over 14 amino acids. The germline V gene encodes CDR1 SGHRS and CDR2 YFSETQ. V dropped 2 bases and J dropped 0 bases, with 8 bases sitting between them. The CDR3 protein is CASSFEDYQETQYF. The CDR3, as DNA: TGCGCCAGCAGCTTTGAGGACTACCAAGAGACCCAGTACTTC. The full variable domain, its missing parts supplied by reference TRBV5-1 and TRBJ2-5, is KAGVTQTPRYLIKTRGQQVTLSCSPISGHRSVSWYQQTPGQGLQFLFEYFSETQRNKGNFPGRFSGRQFSNSRSEMNVSTLELGDSALYLCASSFEDYQETQYFGPGTRLLVL.

Many counts were recorded for this clonotype. The rearrangement joins TRBV20-1 to TRBJ2-1; D could derive from TRBD1 or TRBD2 (6 bases each). CDR3 length: 18 residues. V was cut by 5 bases and J by 2 bases, with 25 bases left in between. Per germline, CDR1 DFQATT and CDR2 SNEGSKA (reference sequence). The CDR3 region has the DNA TGCAGTGCTGGGGGGCCCCGCTCAGGTTTGGTTCCCTACAATGAGCAGTTCTTC. As protein: CSAGGPRSGLVPYNEQFF.

This chain connects TRBV4-3 to TRBJ2-1; 9 nucleotides match TRBD1. V lost 4 bases, J lost 8 bases, and 9 bases stayed unmatched. CDR3 size: 15 residues. Per germline, CDR1 LGHNA and CDR2 YSLEER. The CDR3: CASSLDRGSSYEQFF. The CDR3 DNA reads TGCGCCAGCAGCCTCGACAGGGGGTCTAGTTATGAGCAGTTCTTC.

This clonotype came up a few times. The junction departs from the called germline gene at one end, perhaps through a read error. The chain uses TRBV20-1 and TRBJ1-2; 7 nucleotides line up with TRBD1. This CDR3 contains 12 residues. The V gene's germline CDR1 is DFQATT and CDR2 SNEGSKA (reference sequence). CDR3 bases: TGCAGTGCAAGAGACAGGGCCTATGGCTACACCTTC. Translated, it gives CSARDRAYGYTF.

This clonotype was detected many times. V and J are TRBV5-1 and TRBJ2-5; 7 bases match TRBD2. Germline V gene sequence: CDR1 SGHRS, CDR2 YFSETQ. Trimming took 1 base from V and 2 from J; bases not matched to a gene: 5. The CDR3 consists of 15 residues. The CDR3 nucleotides are TGCGCCAGCAGCTTGAGCTCTAGCGGACAAGAGACCCAGTACTTC. It translates to CASSLSSSGQETQYF.

There are many counts of this clonotype. V and J are TRBV11-2 and TRBJ1-1; D remains ambiguous. The V end lost 2 bases, the J end lost 4 bases, and 14 bases lay between the germline ends. The CDR3 is made up of 15 amino acids. Germline assignment: CDR1 SGHAT and CDR2 FQNNGV. The CDR3 DNA is TGTGCCAGCAGCTTATACCCGGGAGGTGGCACTGAAGCTTTCTTT. This translates into CASSLYPGGGTEAFF.

The table lists this clonotype with a few counts. J is TRBJ1-1 and V is TRBV5-1; D gene uncertain. There are 13 residues in the CDR3. V lost 0 bases and J 6 bases, leaving 9 bases between the germline ends. Germline V gene lookup returns CDR1 SGHRS and CDR2 YFSETQ. CDR3 sequence reads: CASSLALVAEAFF. Written as DNA, the CDR3 is TGCGCCAGCAGCTTGGCTCTCGTGGCTGAAGCTTTCTTT.

Only a few counts were recorded for this clonotype. The rearrangement links TRBV4-3 to TRBJ1-2, with D uncertain. Trimming shortened V by 0 bases and J by 4 bases, and 12 bases separated the two germline ends. The CDR3 contains 15 residues. The V gene's germline CDR1 is LGHNA and CDR2 YSLEER. Here the CDR3 reads CASSQDLPHRYGYTF. Here the CDR3 DNA reads TGCGCCAGCAGCCAAGACCTTCCCCACCGCTATGGCTACACCTTC.

The chain couples TRBV4-2 to TRBJ2-5; TRBD2 matches at 11 bases. The V gene's germline CDR1 is LGHNA and CDR2 YNFKEQ. V lost 4 bases and J lost 4; bases outside the gene matches: 11. This CDR3 region has 17 residues. CDR3 bases: TGTGCCAGCAGCCTCCGTGGACCGACTAGCGGGGTAGAGACCCAGTACTTC. Translated: CASSLRGPTSGVETQYF.